The 8 T cell receptor beta chains below all came from one sample that was sequenced in a study of identical twins. TCRdb re-derived calls from the 5' RACE reads in MiXCR, one entry per CDR3 protein. The top ten clones hold 0.48% of a sample with approximately 530,000 distinct CDR3 sequences, under 25% of them seen once. The sample also formed part of further work on yellow fever vaccine responses in identical twins.

Sequencing was done on a sample of CD4+ T cells sorted from blood. The receptors derive from a woman between 18 and 30 years old in good health.

This chain uses TRBV5-1 with TRBJ2-1; D gene uncertain. The CDR3 runs 21 residues. Trimming took off 4 bases at V and 1 base at J, with 30 bases between the two ends. Germline V CDR1 and CDR2: SGHRS, YFSETQ. The CDR3 DNA reads TGCGCCAGCAGCCAAAATATTCAGACCCCCGCTCTTCCAGGATCCTACAATGAGCAGTTCTTC. Its protein product is CASSQNIQTPALPGSYNEQFF.

This clonotype was seen at least ten times. The genes are TRBV18 and TRBJ2-2; no firm D call. V was clipped by 4 bases and J by 3 bases, with 6 bases between them. Germline CDR1 KGHSH, CDR2 LQKENI. The CDR3 totals 13 residues. CDR3 bases: TGTGCCAGCTCACTTGAAGACACCGGGGAGCTGTTTTTT. This encodes CASSLEDTGELFF.

This clonotype appeared a few times. This chain connects TRBV2 to TRBJ2-1; TRBD1 aligns across 11 bases. V lost 5 bases to trimming and J lost 4 bases; unmatched junction nucleotides: 4. The CDR3 runs 15 residues. In germline, CDR1 is SNHLY, CDR2 FYNNEI. The CDR3 region is CASSRDRGTYNEQFF. The CDR3 DNA is TGTGCCAGCAGTCGGGACAGGGGGACGTACAATGAGCAGTTCTTC.

This clonotype has just a few counts. The chain uses TRBV5-1 and TRBJ2-1; 10 positions match TRBD2. Germline lookup yields CDR1 SGHRS and CDR2 YFSETQ. After removal of 0 bases from V and 9 bases from J, the junction contained 12 bases not matched to a gene. CDR3 length: 17 amino acids. CDR3 sequence: CASSLVGLAPPWVEQFF. The CDR3 nucleotides are TGCGCCAGCAGCTTGGTGGGACTAGCGCCCCCCTGGGTTGAGCAGTTCTTC. Supplemented by reference TRBV5-1 and TRBJ2-1, the full variable domain reads KAGVTQTPRYLIKTRGQQVTLSCSPISGHRSVSWYQQTPGQGLQFLFEYFSETQRNKGNFPGRFSGRQFSNSRSEMNVSTLELGDSALYLCASSLVGLAPPWVEQFFGPGTRLTVL.

In this sample, this clonotype turned up a few times. The chain has TRBV12-3 or TRBV12-4 and TRBJ2-2; D possibly uses TRBD1 or TRBD2 (5 bases each). This CDR3 comprises 15 residues. V was cut by 6 bases and J by 7 bases, with 18 bases left in between. The CDR3 region is CASRPGPKWGGELFF. The CDR3 nucleotides are TGTGCCAGCAGGCCGGGACCAAAATGGGGCGGGGAGCTGTTTTTT.

The chain uses TRBV12-5 and TRBJ2-7; 8 bases map to TRBD2. The junction had 13 bases not matched to a gene; V was cut back by 4 bases and J by 5 bases. Germline values: CDR1 LGHNT, CDR2 FRNRAP. This CDR3 contains 16 residues. The CDR3 coding sequence is TGTGCTAGTGGTTCCCCCTTGGTAGCGGGAAACCACGAGCAGTACTTC. Translation: CASGSPLVAGNHEQYF.

The CDR3 loop reads CASSLRTGTSGGNEQFF. The CDR3 DNA is TGTGCCAGCAGCCTCCGCACCGGGACTAGCGGGGGCAATGAGCAGTTCTTC. The V and J genes are TRBV3-1 and TRBJ2-1; 14 nucleotides agree with TRBD2. V dropped 4 bases and J dropped 6; count of bases not matched to a gene: 8. The germline CDR1 and CDR2 sequences are LGHDT and YNNKEL (reference sequence). The CDR3 has 17 amino acids.

This clonotype was counted between two and nine times. The rearrangement links TRBV20-1 to TRBJ2-1; 7 nucleotides line up with TRBD1. This CDR3 is 13 amino acids long. Losses at the gene ends were 8 bases for V and 8 bases for J; bases not matched to a gene: 12. Germline-derived CDR1 and CDR2 are DFQATT and SNEGSKA (reference sequence). This chain's CDR3 is CSYPRQGVDEQFF. Written as DNA, the CDR3 is TGCAGTTACCCTCGACAGGGAGTGGATGAGCAGTTCTTC.